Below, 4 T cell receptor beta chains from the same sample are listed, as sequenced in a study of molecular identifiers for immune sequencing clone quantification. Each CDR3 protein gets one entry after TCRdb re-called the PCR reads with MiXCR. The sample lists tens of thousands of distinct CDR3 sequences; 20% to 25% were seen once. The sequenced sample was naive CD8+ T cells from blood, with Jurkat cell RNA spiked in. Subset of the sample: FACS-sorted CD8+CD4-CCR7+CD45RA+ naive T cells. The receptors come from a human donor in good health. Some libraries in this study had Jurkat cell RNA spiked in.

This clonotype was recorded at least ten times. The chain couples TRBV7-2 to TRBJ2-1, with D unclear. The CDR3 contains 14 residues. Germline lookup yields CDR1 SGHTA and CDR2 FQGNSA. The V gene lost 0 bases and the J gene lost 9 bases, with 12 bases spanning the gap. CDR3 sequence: CASSLALGPIEQFF. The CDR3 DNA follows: TGTGCCAGCAGCTTAGCCCTAGGTCCGATTGAGCAGTTCTTC.

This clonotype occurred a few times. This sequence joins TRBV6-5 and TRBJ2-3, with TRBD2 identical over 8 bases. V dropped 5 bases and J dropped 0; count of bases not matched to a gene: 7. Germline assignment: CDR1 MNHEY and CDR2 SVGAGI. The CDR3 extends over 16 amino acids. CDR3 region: CASSPLLAVSTDTQYF. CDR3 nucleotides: TGTGCCAGCAGTCCCCTACTAGCGGTTAGCACAGATACGCAGTATTTT.

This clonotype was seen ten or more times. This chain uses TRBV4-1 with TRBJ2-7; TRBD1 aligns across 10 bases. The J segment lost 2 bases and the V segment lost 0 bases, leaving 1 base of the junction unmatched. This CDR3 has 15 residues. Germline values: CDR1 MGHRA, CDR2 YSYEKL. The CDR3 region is CASSQEGTGAYEQYF. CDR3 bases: TGCGCCAGCAGCCAAGAGGGGACAGGGGCCTACGAGCAGTACTTC.

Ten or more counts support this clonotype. CDR3 sequence reads: CASSWSTENIQYF. The CDR3 nucleotides read TGTGCCAGTAGTTGGAGTACCGAAAACATTCAGTACTTC. The V call is TRBV19, the J call TRBJ2-4, with D hard to call. V shed 5 bases and J shed 5 bases, with 10 bases lying between them. Germline V gives CDR1 LNHDA, CDR2 SQIVND (reference sequence). The CDR3 totals 13 residues.